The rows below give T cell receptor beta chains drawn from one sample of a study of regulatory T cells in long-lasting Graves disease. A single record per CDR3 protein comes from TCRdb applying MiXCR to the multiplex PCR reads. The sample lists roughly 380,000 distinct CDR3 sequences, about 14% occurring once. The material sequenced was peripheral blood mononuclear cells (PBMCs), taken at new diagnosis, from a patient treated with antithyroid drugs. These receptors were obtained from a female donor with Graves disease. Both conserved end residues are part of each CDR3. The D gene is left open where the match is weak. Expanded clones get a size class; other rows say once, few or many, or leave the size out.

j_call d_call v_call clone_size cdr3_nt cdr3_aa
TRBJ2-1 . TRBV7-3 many TGTGCCAGCAGCTTGGACAGCGCCGGAACCTACAATGAGCAGTTCTTC CASSLDSAGTYNEQFF
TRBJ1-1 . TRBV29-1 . TGCAGCGTTGTTGTCGGGGCTGGCACTGAAGCTTTCTTT CSVVVGAGTEAFF
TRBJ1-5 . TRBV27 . TGTGCCAGCAGTTTGCACGACGGGAGCAATCAGCCCCAGCATTTT CASSLHDGSNQPQHF
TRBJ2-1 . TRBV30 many TGTGCCTGGAGTGTACAGTGGATAAGCTCCTACAATGAGCAGTTCTTC CAWSVQWISSYNEQFF
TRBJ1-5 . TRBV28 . TGTGCCAGCAGTTCGCCCCAGGGCACAAGTCAGCCCCAGCATTTT CASSSPQGTSQPQHF
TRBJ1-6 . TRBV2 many TGTGCCAGCAGTGATCGTCAGGCATCCTTTTCACCCCTCCACTTT CASSDRQASFSPLHF
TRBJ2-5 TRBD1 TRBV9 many TGTGCCAGCAGCGAATGGGACGGACAGGGACAAGAGACCCAGTACTTC CASSEWDGQGQETQYF
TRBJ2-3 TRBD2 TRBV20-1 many TGCAGTGCTAGATTAGCGGGAGCCGAAGATACGCAGTATTTT CSARLAGAEDTQYF
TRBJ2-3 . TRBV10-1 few TGCGCCAGCAGTTTCCAAGGGGCAGATACGCAGTATTTT CASSFQGADTQYF
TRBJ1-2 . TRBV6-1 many TGTGCCAGCAGTGACGACCCTAACTATGGCTACACCTTC CASSDDPNYGYTF
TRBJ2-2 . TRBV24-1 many TGTGCCACCAGTGATTCACAGTACACCGGGGAGCTGTTTTTT CATSDSQYTGELFF
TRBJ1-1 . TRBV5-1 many TGCGCCAGCAGCGCGCAATCCAGTGTGAACACTGAAGCTTTCTTT CASSAQSSVNTEAFF
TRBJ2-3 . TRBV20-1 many TGCAGTGCTAGAGATTTCAGGAGACAGGACAGCACAGATACGCAGTATTTT CSARDFRRQDSTDTQYF
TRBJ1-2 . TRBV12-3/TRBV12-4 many TGTGCCAGCAGTCCCAGGGGCTATGGCTACACCTTC CASSPRGYGYTF
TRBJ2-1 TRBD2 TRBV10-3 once TGTGCCATCGGTCGGGGACTAGCGGACAATGAGCAGTTCTTC CAIGRGLADNEQFF
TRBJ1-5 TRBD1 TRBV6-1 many TGTGCCAGCAGTCAAGGACAGGGGGTCTATCAGCCCCAGCATTTT CASSQGQGVYQPQHF
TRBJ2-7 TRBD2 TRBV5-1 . TGCGCCAGCAGCTTGGTATCGGCGGGAGCATTCTACGAGCAGTACTTC CASSLVSAGAFYEQYF
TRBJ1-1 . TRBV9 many TGTGCCAGCAGCGTGGGGGGAATCACTGAAGCTTTCTTT CASSVGGITEAFF
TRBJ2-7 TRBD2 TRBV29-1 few TGCAGCGTTGAAGATAGCGGGCAGTACGAGCAGTACTTC CSVEDSGQYEQYF
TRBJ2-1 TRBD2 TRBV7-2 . TGTGCCAGCAGCTTAAATATTGTAGGCCTAGCGGGGGGCATCTACAATGAGCAGTTCTTC CASSLNIVGLAGGIYNEQFF
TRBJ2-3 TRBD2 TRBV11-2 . TGTGCCAGCAGCTTTAGTCTAGCGGACACACAGATAAAGCAGTATTTT CASSFSLADTQIKQYF
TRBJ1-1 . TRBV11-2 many TGTGCCAGCAGCTTAGTTACAGGGTCGCCTGAAGCTTTCTTT CASSLVTGSPEAFF
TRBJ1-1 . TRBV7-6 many TGTGCCAGCAGCCCAGTCGGGGGTCCCACTGAAGCTTTCTTT CASSPVGGPTEAFF
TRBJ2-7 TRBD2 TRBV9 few TGTGCCAGCAGCGGGGGGGGGGAAAGCGAGCAGTACTTC CASSGGGESEQYF
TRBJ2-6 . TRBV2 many TGTGCCAGCACCGGTCCCCGAAACTCTGGGGCCAACGTCCTGACTTTC CASTGPRNSGANVLTF
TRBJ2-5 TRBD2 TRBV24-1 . TGTGCCACCAGTGAAGCTAGCGGGACCTACCAAGAGACCCAGTACTTC CATSEASGTYQETQYF
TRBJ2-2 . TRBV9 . TGTGCCAGCAGACCCCAGACAGGGAACACCGGGGAGCTGTTTTTT CASRPQTGNTGELFF
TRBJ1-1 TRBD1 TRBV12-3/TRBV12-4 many TGTGCCAGCAAAAGGACAGGGGGCAACACTGAAGCTTTCTTT CASKRTGGNTEAFF
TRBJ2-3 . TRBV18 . TGTGCCAGCTCACCAAACAGTTATAGCACAGATACGCAGTATTTT CASSPNSYSTDTQYF
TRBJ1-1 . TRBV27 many TGTGCCAGCAGTTTATCTGCAGGGGCCGGCACTGAAGCTTTCTTT CASSLSAGAGTEAFF
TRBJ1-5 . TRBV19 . TGTGCCACCTCCTGGCGGGCTTCCCAGCATTTT CATSWRASQHF
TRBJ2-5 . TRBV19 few TGTGCCAGTATAGCAGGAGAGACCCAGTACTTC CASIAGETQYF
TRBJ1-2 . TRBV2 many TGTGCCAGCAGCCCGGACCGAGATAATGGCTACACCTTC CASSPDRDNGYTF
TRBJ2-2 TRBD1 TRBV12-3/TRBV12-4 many TGTGCCAGCAGTTGGGGACAGTCACGAATGATTGGCGGGGAGCTGTTTTTT CASSWGQSRMIGGELFF
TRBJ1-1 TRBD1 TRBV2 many TGTGCCGGAAAGACAGGGGTAGCCACTGAAGCTTTCTTT CAGKTGVATEAFF
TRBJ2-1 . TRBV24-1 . TGTGCCACCAGTGATTTCGGTGATGAGCAGTTCTTC CATSDFGDEQFF
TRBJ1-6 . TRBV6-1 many TGTGCCAGCACCTTAGGGGAAGGAGAGAATTCACCCCTCCACTTT CASTLGEGENSPLHF
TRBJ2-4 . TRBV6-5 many TGTGCCAGCAGTTACTCGATGGCACCAAAGGAAGACATTCAGTACTTC CASSYSMAPKEDIQYF
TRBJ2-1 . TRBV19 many TGTGCCATCTCTACCGCCTACAATGAGCAGTTCTTC CAISTAYNEQFF
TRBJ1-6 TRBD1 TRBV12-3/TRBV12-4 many TGTGCCAGCAGTTTAGTTTCAGGGGGTTTTTCCTATAATTCACCCCTCCACTTT CASSLVSGGFSYNSPLHF
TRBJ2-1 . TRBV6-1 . TGTGCCAGCAGTGGCTTCAGGCGGGACAATGAGCAGTTCTTC CASSGFRRDNEQFF
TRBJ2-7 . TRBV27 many TGTGCCAGCAGTTTTAGGGGGTTGTCTAGCGAGCAGTACTTC CASSFRGLSSEQYF
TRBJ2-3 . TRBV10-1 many TGCGCCACCGTAGACGGGACGAGGGCAACAGATACGCAGTATTTT CATVDGTRATDTQYF
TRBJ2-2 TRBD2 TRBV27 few TGTGCCAGCAGTTTGACCGGGAGGGCGTTCGGGGAGCTGTTTTTT CASSLTGRAFGELFF
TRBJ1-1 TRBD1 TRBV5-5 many TGTGCCAGCAGCTTGTATACAGGGGCAAGGATGAACACTGAAGCTTTCTTT CASSLYTGARMNTEAFF
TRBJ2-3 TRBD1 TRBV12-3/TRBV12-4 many TGTGCCAGCAGTAGACAGGGCGCACACACAGATACGCAGTATTTT CASSRQGAHTDTQYF
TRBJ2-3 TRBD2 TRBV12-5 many TGTGCTAGTGGTTTGCCCCGGGACTATTACACAGATACGCAGTATTTT CASGLPRDYYTDTQYF
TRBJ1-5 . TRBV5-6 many TGTGCCAGCAGCCTACAAGGCGGCGTCTTTTATAGCAATCAGCCCCAGCATTTT CASSLQGGVFYSNQPQHF
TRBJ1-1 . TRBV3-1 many TGTGCCAGCAGCCAAGTATCGGCCCGCCCGAAGGACACTGAAGCTTTCTTT CASSQVSARPKDTEAFF
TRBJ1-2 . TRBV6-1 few TGTGCCAGCAGCCGGGGCAGGTTAAAGAATGGCTACACCTTC CASSRGRLKNGYTF
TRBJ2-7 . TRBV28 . TGTGCCAGCAGAAGCCCCCAGTCCGACGAGCAGTACTTC CASRSPQSDEQYF
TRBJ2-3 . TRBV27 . TGTGCCAGCAGAGCCCTCCTCACATCCACAGATACGCAGTATTTT CASRALLTSTDTQYF
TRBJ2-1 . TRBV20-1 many TGCAGTCCGATGGGGGCGGGAGATAGCAATGAGCAGTTCTTC CSPMGAGDSNEQFF
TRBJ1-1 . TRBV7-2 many TGTGCCAGCAGCTTACCCGGGGAGGGTATGAACACTGAAGCTTTCTTT CASSLPGEGMNTEAFF
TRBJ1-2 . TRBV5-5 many TGTGCCAGCAGCTTCCTGGGGATTGTAACAGCTCCCTATGGCTACACCTTC CASSFLGIVTAPYGYTF